The rows below give T cell receptor beta chains drawn from one sample of a study of human T cells and chemical hapten exposure. TCRdb re-called the RACE reads through MiXCR, storing one row per CDR3 protein. This repertoire shows approximately 350,000 distinct CDR3 sequences, roughly 6.9% found once; its top ten account for approximately 8%. The material sequenced was whole blood, taken in connection with sensitization to the hapten diphenylcyclopropenone (DPC). All receptors derive from a woman aged 18-35 years with alopecia areata. Some clones in this sample may be carry-over from other donors' samples. CDR3s include the opening cysteine and the closing phenylalanine or tryptophan.

V gene	J gene	CDR3 protein
TRBV18	TRBJ1-1	CASSPRQADTEAFF
TRBV7-2	TRBJ1-4	CATSLAQYEKLFF
TRBV3-1	TRBJ2-7	CASSPRTEAYEQYF
TRBV7-9	TRBJ1-5	CASSFAGGNQPQHF
TRBV7-2	TRBJ2-5	CASSSQGNQETQYF
TRBV20-1	TRBJ2-1	CSARGTGDLGLLYNEQFF
TRBV7-2	TRBJ2-3	CASSPGLAGSGADTQYF
TRBV9	TRBJ2-3	CASSVTTLGTDTQYF
TRBV7-2	TRBJ1-5	CASSQDRFNQPQHF
TRBV7-9	TRBJ1-3	CASSSYRDSGNTIYF
TRBV7-2	TRBJ1-2	CASSSGFTPSYGYTF